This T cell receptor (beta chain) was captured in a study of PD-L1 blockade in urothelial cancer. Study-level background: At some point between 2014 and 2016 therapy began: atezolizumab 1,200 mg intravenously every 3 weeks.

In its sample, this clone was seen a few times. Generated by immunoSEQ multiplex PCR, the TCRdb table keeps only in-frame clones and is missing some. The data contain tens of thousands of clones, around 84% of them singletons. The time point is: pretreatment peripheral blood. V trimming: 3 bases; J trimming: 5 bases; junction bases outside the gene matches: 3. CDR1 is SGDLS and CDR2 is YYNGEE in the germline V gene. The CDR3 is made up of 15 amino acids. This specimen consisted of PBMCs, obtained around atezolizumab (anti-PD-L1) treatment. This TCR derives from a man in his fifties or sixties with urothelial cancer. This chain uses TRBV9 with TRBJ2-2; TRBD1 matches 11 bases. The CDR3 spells CASSEDRGLTGELFF. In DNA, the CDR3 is TGTGCCAGCAGCGAGGACAGGGGGCTTACCGGGGAGCTGTTTTTT.